What follows are 27 T cell receptor beta chains derived from one specimen sequenced in a study of naive and memory T cell subsets (dated by TCRdb to the late 2010s). The method was UMI-ligation and nested PCR. The sequencer listed for this sample is Illumina MiSeq. An equimolar mix of two oligonucleotides covering both TRBC1 and TRBC2 was used as the beta constant-region primer. TCRdb cleaned the public reads at Q25 with fastp, built clones with MiXCR and kept in-frame beta chains. CDR3 protein sequences are deduplicated, and each keeps its most common genes and DNA. For this sample the table gives around 160,000 distinct CDR3 sequences, of which approximately 15% were detected only once. Of the sample, just over 0.14% is held by the ten largest clones. The material sequenced was naive CD4+ T cells from blood. This sample's cell subset or site label indicates: naive T cells, CD45RA high CD27+. These TCRs come from a human donor in good health.

This clonotype was recorded a few times. V gene TRBV7-9 combines with J gene TRBJ2-5; a possible D gene is TRBD1 (6 bases). The CDR3 sequence is 15 residues long. Between the trimmed V and J ends, which lost 5 bases and 1 base, there was a span of 14 bases. Germline V gives CDR1 SEHNR, CDR2 FQNEAQ (reference sequence). The CDR3 protein is CASSPFGQIQETQYF. For the CDR3, the DNA is TGTGCCAGCAGCCCGTTCGGACAGATCCAAGAGACCCAGTACTTC.

This clonotype was seen a handful of times. This sequence joins TRBV9 and TRBJ2-5; weak D call: TRBD1 (6 bases). Germline V gene sequence: CDR1 SGDLS, CDR2 YYNGEE. There are 16 residues in the CDR3. Trimming removed 4 bases from V and 7 bases from J, with 23 bases in between. The CDR3 protein is CASSKATGKLPGTQYF. CDR3 nucleotides: TGTGCCAGCAGCAAGGCAACAGGGAAACTACCTGGGACCCAGTACTTC.

The chain is built from TRBV10-3 and TRBJ2-3, with a weak D call TRBD1 (6 bases). CDR1 ENHRY and CDR2 SYGVKD come from the germline V gene. The CDR3 runs 14 residues. The germline V and J ends were trimmed by 3 bases and 4 bases, with 11 bases remaining between them. CDR3 coding DNA: TGTGCCATCAGTGAACACAGGGCTGCAGATACGCAGTATTTT. It translates to CAISEHRAADTQYF.

This clonotype was detected a few times. The chain recombines TRBV12-3 or TRBV12-4 with TRBJ1-3, with D unresolved. V was trimmed by 5 bases and J by 6 bases, leaving 2 bases between them. The CDR3 runs 10 residues. The CDR3 nucleotides are TGTGCCAGCAGTCAAAACACCATATATTTT. It yields the protein CASSQNTIYF.

The gene calls are TRBV10-3 and TRBJ1-4; D unresolved. The CDR3 consists of 15 residues. V was cut by 10 bases and J by 0 bases, with 15 bases left in between. Germline V CDR1 and CDR2: ENHRY, SYGVKD. The DNA of the CDR3 is TGTGCCACGCGAGGAGGAGAAGCAACTAATGAAAAACTGTTTTTT. Encoded protein: CATRGGEATNEKLFF.

The chain joins TRBV12-3 or TRBV12-4 to TRBJ2-2; D ambiguous. The CDR3 loop spans 12 amino acids. The V gene lost 4 bases and the J gene lost 7 bases, with 7 bases spanning the gap. CDR3 protein: CASSYRHGELFF. CDR3 DNA sequence: TGTGCCAGCAGTTACCGGCACGGGGAGCTGTTTTTT.

In its sample, this clonotype was seen a few times. The V gene is TRBV4-3, the J gene TRBJ1-1, with 8 bases identical to TRBD1. The CDR3 is 16 amino acids. The V gene's germline CDR1 is LGHNA and CDR2 YSLEER. The ends lost 0 bases at V and 6 bases at J; junction bases unmatched: 9. The CDR3 bases are TGCGCCAGCAGCCAAGATCTACGGACAGGGAGTCCTGAAGCTTTCTTT. Its translation is CASSQDLRTGSPEAFF.

This clonotype has more than one count but fewer than ten. The genes are TRBV6-6 and TRBJ1-2; D is perhaps TRBD1 (6 bases). The CDR3 is 17 amino acids. Germline lookup yields CDR1 MNHNY and CDR2 SVGAGI (reference sequence). Trimming removed 2 bases from V and 6 bases from J, with 22 bases in between. CDR3 residues: CASSYNYGGRGNHGYTF. The CDR3 nucleotides are TGTGCCAGCAGTTACAATTACGGTGGCAGGGGAAATCATGGCTACACCTTC.

This clonotype has only a few counts. J is TRBJ1-1 and V is TRBV29-1; no firm D call. Germline V gene lookup returns CDR1 SQVTM and CDR2 ANQGSEA. This CDR3 has 10 residues. CDR3 residues: CSGSNTEAFF. The CDR3 region has the DNA TGCAGTGGCAGTAACACTGAAGCTTTCTTT.

This clonotype was found a few times. The rearrangement joins TRBV6-1 to TRBJ2-2, with D unresolved. The CDR3 runs 15 residues. CDR1 and CDR2 (germline): MNHNS, SASEGT. With 1 base removed from V and 1 base from J, the gap between germline ends came to 7 bases. The DNA of the CDR3 is TGTGCCAGCAGTGAAGTTGGGATGAACACCGGGGAGCTGTTTTTT. Translation: CASSEVGMNTGELFF.

J is TRBJ2-4 and V is TRBV5-1; D is possibly TRBD1 or TRBD2 (5 bases each). V lost 7 bases to trimming and J lost 5 bases, with 19 bases between them. The CDR3 is 15 residues long. Germline CDR1 is SGHRS and CDR2 is YFSETQ. The CDR3 DNA reads TGCGCCAGCCGCGTAACCGGGGCCACTCAAAACATTCAGTACTTC. As protein: CASRVTGATQNIQYF. Filled out from reference TRBV5-1 and TRBJ2-4, the complete variable domain reads KAGVTQTPRYLIKTRGQQVTLSCSPISGHRSVSWYQQTPGQGLQFLFEYFSETQRNKGNFPGRFSGRQFSNSRSEMNVSTLELGDSALYLCASRVTGATQNIQYFGAGTRLSVL.

This clonotype was detected a few times. The chain recombines TRBV2 with TRBJ2-5; maybe TRBD2 (6 bases). This CDR3 comprises 12 residues. From germline, CDR1 is SNHLY and CDR2 FYNNEI. V was pared by 8 bases and J by 5 bases, with 12 bases between. The CDR3 region is CASGGDSETQYF. The CDR3 coding sequence is TGTGCCAGCGGAGGGGATAGTGAGACCCAGTACTTC. The entire variable domain, with the rest obtained from reference TRBV2 and TRBJ2-5, is as follows: EPEVTQTPSHQVTQMGQEVILRCVPISNHLYFYWYRQILGQKVEFLVSFYNNEISEKSEIFDDQFSVERPDGSNFTLKIRSTKLEDSAMYFCASGGDSETQYFGPGTRLLVL.

This clonotype was recorded a few times. The genes are TRBV19 and TRBJ2-1; TRBD2 matches at 8 bases. The CDR3 spans 15 residues. Germline V gene lookup returns CDR1 LNHDA and CDR2 SQIVND (reference sequence). Trimming at V came to 8 bases and at J to 0 bases, leaving 6 bases not matched to a gene. CDR3 bases: TGTGCCAGTTCCTATAGCGGGAACTCCTACAATGAGCAGTTCTTC. It encodes CASSYSGNSYNEQFF.

This clonotype has just a few counts. The chain has TRBV15 and TRBJ2-7; D is perhaps TRBD2 (6 bases). Trimming cost V 0 bases and J 5 bases, with 14 bases left between them. The germline V gene encodes CDR1 LNHNV and CDR2 YYDKDF (reference sequence). This CDR3 is built from 15 residues. CDR3 sequence: CATSRDRWRANEQYF. CDR3 coding DNA: TGTGCCACCAGCAGAGATCGGTGGAGGGCAAACGAGCAGTACTTC.

The V and J genes are TRBV7-2 and TRBJ1-4; TRBD1 is a possible D gene (5 bases). CDR1 SGHTA and CDR2 FQGNSA come from the germline V gene. Trimming took 4 bases from V and 5 from J, leaving 11 bases between them. The CDR3 runs 14 residues. Here the CDR3 DNA reads TGTGCCAGCAGCTCTACAGGCACCAATGAAAAACTGTTTTTT. Its protein product is CASSSTGTNEKLFF.

The genes are TRBV28 and TRBJ1-5, with a tentative D call TRBD1 (5 bases). Looked up from germline, CDR1 is MDHEN and CDR2 is SYDVKM. Trimming left V 2 bases short and J 1 base short, with 9 bases between. The CDR3 length is 15 residues. The DNA of the CDR3 is TGTGCCAGCAGTTTAGCCAGGGTCAGCAATCAGCCCCAGCATTTT. It codes for CASSLARVSNQPQHF.

This clonotype was found a few times. The V gene is TRBV20-1, the J gene TRBJ2-1, with 8 bases that match TRBD2. Germline trimming cut 1 base from V and 2 bases from J; bases unmatched to any gene: 4. CDR3 size: 15 residues. Looked up from germline, CDR1 is DFQATT and CDR2 is SNEGSKA (reference sequence). The CDR3 protein is CSARGRAGAYNEQFF. For the CDR3, the DNA is TGCAGTGCTAGAGGACGAGCGGGAGCCTACAATGAGCAGTTCTTC.

This chain uses TRBV7-9 with TRBJ2-1, with D possibly TRBD2 on 7 matching bases. The CDR3 totals 13 residues. The germline V gene has CDR1 SEHNR and CDR2 FQNEAQ (reference sequence). Between the trimmed V and J ends, which lost 5 bases and 8 bases, there was a span of 13 bases. The CDR3 region is CASSLGGAHEQFF. Here the CDR3 DNA reads TGTGCCAGCAGCCTAGGGGGGGCCCATGAGCAGTTCTTC.

The chain joins TRBV25-1 to TRBJ1-1; TRBD1 is a possible D gene (5 bases). Germline V gene lookup returns CDR1 MGHDK and CDR2 SYGVNS. The CDR3 sequence is 15 residues long. Trimming took 4 bases from V and 0 from J, leaving 12 bases between them. The CDR3 DNA sequence: TGTGCCAGCAGTGCTCTGACAGATTTGAACACTGAAGCTTTCTTT. Its translation: CASSALTDLNTEAFF.

The gene calls are TRBV24-1 and TRBJ1-2; tentative D call: TRBD1 (6 bases). V lost 4 bases and J lost 4, with 12 bases in between. The CDR3 has 14 residues. CDR1 and CDR2 (germline): KGHDR, SFDVKD. In DNA form, the CDR3 reads TGTGCCACCAGTGAGGCCGGACAGTCCTATGGCTACACCTTC. This codes for CATSEAGQSYGYTF.

This clonotype was seen a handful of times. The gene calls are TRBV5-1 and TRBJ1-2; TRBD1 agrees at 7 bases. The length of the CDR3 is 14 residues. After removal of 4 bases from V and 4 bases from J, the junction contained 7 bases not matched to a gene. Per germline, CDR1 SGHRS and CDR2 YFSETQ. The DNA of the CDR3 is TGCGCCAGCAGCATCGCGACAGGGAGCTATGGCTACACCTTC. Translated: CASSIATGSYGYTF.

This clonotype was detected a few times. V is TRBV28 and J is TRBJ2-1; D is unresolved. This CDR3 region has 13 residues. Trimming stripped 7 bases from V and 3 bases from J, with 10 bases between. The germline gives CDR1 MDHEN, CDR2 SYDVKM. The CDR3 DNA sequence: TGTGCCAGCATTTCCTCTATCTACAATGAGCAGTTCTTC. Encoded protein: CASISSIYNEQFF.

Here the CDR3 reads CASSSMGLLSNEQFF. The CDR3 nucleotides are TGTGCCAGCAGCTCAATGGGGCTATTGTCCAATGAGCAGTTCTTC. The chain joins TRBV11-2 to TRBJ2-1, with D maybe TRBD1 (5 bases). This CDR3 spans 15 amino acids. Germline CDR1 reads SGHAT; CDR2 reads FQNNGV. Trimming left V 4 bases short and J 6 bases short, with 16 bases between.

The CDR3 DNA follows: TGTGCCAGCAGCCCCCTCGGCGGGACCTACAATGAGCAGTTCTTC. Its translation: CASSPLGGTYNEQFF. The genes are TRBV7-8 and TRBJ2-1; the D gene is possibly TRBD2 (6 bases). V lost 5 bases and J lost 2, with 13 bases in between. The CDR3 runs 15 residues. Germline values: CDR1 SGHVS, CDR2 FQNEAQ.

This clonotype was counted at least ten times. The rearrangement joins TRBV20-1 to TRBJ1-5, with D possibly TRBD1 on 6 matching bases. CDR3 length equals 14 residues. The germline CDR1 and CDR2 sequences are DFQATT and SNEGSKA (reference sequence). The V and J ends lost 5 bases and 4 bases respectively, with 15 bases between them. The chain's CDR3 is CSARPGQTNQPQHF. In DNA, the CDR3 is TGCAGTGCTCGGCCCGGACAGACAAATCAGCCCCAGCATTTT.

The CDR3 DNA reads as TGTGCCACCAGTGATAGCCCGACTAGCGGCCAAGAGACCCAGTACTTC. It encodes CATSDSPTSGQETQYF. This chain joins TRBV24-1 and TRBJ2-5; 9 nucleotides align to TRBD2. Germline assignment: CDR1 KGHDR and CDR2 SFDVKD. The CDR3 spans 16 residues. V dropped 3 bases and J dropped 1; count of bases not matched to a gene: 5.

This clonotype was picked up a small number of times. The V gene is TRBV2, the J gene TRBJ2-1, with 10 nucleotides matching TRBD2. Trimming removed 4 bases from V and 0 bases from J; junction bases left unmatched: 3. Germline values: CDR1 SNHLY, CDR2 FYNNEI. The CDR3 is made up of 16 amino acids. This CDR3 reads CASSASSGSSYNEQFF. CDR3 in DNA: TGTGCCAGCAGTGCGTCTAGCGGGAGCTCCTACAATGAGCAGTTCTTC.